Given below is one TCR beta chain in context. While infection was still active, Seattle patients were enrolled and then followed longitudinally. The entry originates in a study of blood T cell repertoires in COVID-19. Study overall: The origin of the acute and convalescent COVID-19 samples was the United States, Italy and Spain. T cells, B-cell-depleted T cells, or PBMCs supplied cDNA or gDNA.

Sequencing used immunoSEQ multiplex PCR; TCRdb keeps in-frame clones, though not all of them. The repertoire holds 200,000 to 250,000 clones, about 84% seen once, with roughly 7.6% in the top ten. Unmatched junction bases numbered 7, after V lost 3 bases and J lost 0 bases. CDR1 is KGHDR and CDR2 is SFDVKD in the germline V gene. The CDR3 runs to 18 residues. The sample consisted of peripheral blood. The rearrangement links TRBV24-1 to TRBJ2-6, with 7 bases that match TRBD1. This sequence was found in a woman older than 75 with COVID-19, enrolled during active disease. CDR3 in amino acids: CATSDAPGQSSGANVLTF. The CDR3 nucleotides read TGTGCCACCAGTGATGCCCCGGGACAGAGCTCTGGGGCCAACGTCCTGACTTTC.